One and the same sample provided the 5 T cell receptor beta chains below, sequenced in a study of blood T cell repertoires in COVID-19. Repertoires were generated with immunoSEQ multiplex PCR, while TCRdb's copy carries only in-frame clones and drops some. Among 300,000 to 450,000 clones listed, 80% to 90% were seen once. Sequencing was performed on PBMCs or T cells enriched from blood (not recorded which). These receptors were taken from a man between 18 and 35 years old who had recovered from COVID-19.

The chain recombines TRBV6-5 with TRBJ2-1; TRBD2 agrees at 9 bases. With 6 bases clipped from V and 4 bases from J, the junction kept 7 bases outside the gene matches. This CDR3 is built from 15 residues. CDR1 MNHEY and CDR2 SVGAGI come from the germline V gene. The CDR3 DNA reads as TGTGCCAGCAGCGAGACTAGCGGATCGTACAATGAGCAGTTCTTC. It is translated as CASSETSGSYNEQFF.

This chain links TRBV6-5 with TRBJ1-2; TRBD1 aligns across 9 bases. The CDR3 sequence is 16 residues long. V dropped 1 base and J dropped 6; count of bases not matched to a gene: 9. CDR1 is MNHEY, CDR2 SVGAGI, per germline. The DNA of the CDR3 is TGTGCCAGCAGTTACTTGGGAACAGGGGGCGAGAATGGCTACACCTTC. Translating gives CASSYLGTGGENGYTF.

The V gene is TRBV10-2, the J gene TRBJ2-3, with 7 bases aligning to TRBD2. V was pared by 2 bases and J by 0 bases, with 2 bases of the junction left unmatched. Per germline, CDR1 WSHSY and CDR2 SAAADI. CDR3 size: 15 residues. The CDR3 bases are TGCGCCAGCAGTGAGCGGGAGGAAAGCACAGATACGCAGTATTTT. It encodes CASSEREESTDTQYF.

The chain recombines TRBV12-3 or TRBV12-4 with TRBJ2-1; 9 nucleotides agree with TRBD2. V gave up 7 bases and J gave up 15 bases; unmatched junction bases: 13. The CDR3 is 13 residues long. The DNA of the CDR3 is TGTGCCAGCATCGTGGTAGCGGGAGCCCCCGCGTTCTTC. This gives the protein CASIVVAGAPAFF.

This chain links TRBV10-3 with TRBJ1-2; TRBD1 matches at 9 bases. V was pared by 4 bases and J by 7 bases, with 4 bases of the junction left unmatched. CDR3 size: 13 residues. Germline loops: CDR1 ENHRY, CDR2 SYGVKD. CDR3 coding DNA: TGTGCCATCAGTGGACAGGGGGAAAGTGGCTACACCTTC. Protein sequence: CAISGQGESGYTF.